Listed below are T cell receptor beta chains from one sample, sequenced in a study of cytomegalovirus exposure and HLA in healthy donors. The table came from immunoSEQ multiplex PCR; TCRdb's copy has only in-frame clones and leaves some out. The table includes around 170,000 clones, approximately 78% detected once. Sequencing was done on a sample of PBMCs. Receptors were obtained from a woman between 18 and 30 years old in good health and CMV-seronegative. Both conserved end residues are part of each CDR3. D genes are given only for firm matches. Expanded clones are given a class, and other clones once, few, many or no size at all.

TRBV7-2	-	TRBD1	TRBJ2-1	TGTGCCAGCAGCTTAGTTGAACAGGGGTGGAATGAGCAGTTCTTC	CASSLVEQGWNEQFF
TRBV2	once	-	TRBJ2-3	TGTGCCAGCAGTCGTATAGGGAGGAGCACAGATACGCAGTATTTT	CASSRIGRSTDTQYF
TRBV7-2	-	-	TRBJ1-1	TGTGCCAGCAGCCCAGGACCCTCTGCGGGGGACACTGAAGCTTTCTTT	CASSPGPSAGDTEAFF
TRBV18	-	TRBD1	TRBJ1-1	TGTGCCAGCTCACCACCGGACAGGATGAACACTGAAGCTTTCTTT	CASSPPDRMNTEAFF
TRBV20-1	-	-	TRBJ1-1	TGCAGTGCTAGTAAGAACACTGAAGCTTTCTTT	CSASKNTEAFF
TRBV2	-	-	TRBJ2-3	TGTGCCAGCAGTGCGGACTGGGGTGATACGCAGTATTTT	CASSADWGDTQYF
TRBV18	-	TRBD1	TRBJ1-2	TGTGCCAGCTCACCCGACAGGGATTACTATGGCTACACCTTC	CASSPDRDYYGYTF
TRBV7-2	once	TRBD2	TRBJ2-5	TGTGCCAGCAGCCGGACTAGCGGGGGAGAGACCCAGTACTTC	CASSRTSGGETQYF
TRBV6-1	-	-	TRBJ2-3	TGTGCCAGCAGTGTCGGACTCAGCCAAGGCACAGATACGCAGTATTTT	CASSVGLSQGTDTQYF
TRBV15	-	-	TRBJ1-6	TGTGCCACCAGCAGAGATAACAGGAATTCACCCCTCCACTTT	CATSRDNRNSPLHF
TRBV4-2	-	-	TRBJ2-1	TGTGCCAGCAGCCAGGGTCGGACAGATGAGCAGTTCTTC	CASSQGRTDEQFF
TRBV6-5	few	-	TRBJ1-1	TGTGCCAGCAGTTACTCAAGGAGGACTGAAGCTTTCTTT	CASSYSRRTEAFF
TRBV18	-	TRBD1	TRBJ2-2	TGTGCCAGCTCACCACAACAGGGGACGAACACCGGGGAGCTGTTTTTT	CASSPQQGTNTGELFF
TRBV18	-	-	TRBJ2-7	TGTGCCAGCTCACCAGAGTATGGGACATACTCCTACGAGCAGTACTTC	CASSPEYGTYSYEQYF
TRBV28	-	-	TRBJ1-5	TGTGCCAGCAGGGCGGGCAGCAACAATCAGCCCCAGCATTTT	CASRAGSNNQPQHF
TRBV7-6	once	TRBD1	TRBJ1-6	TGTGCCAGCAGCCTCCCGGGACAGGGAGCACCCCTCCACTTT	CASSLPGQGAPLHF
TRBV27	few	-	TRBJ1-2	TGTGCCAGCAGACCCGGGGTACAGAATGGCTACACCTTC	CASRPGVQNGYTF
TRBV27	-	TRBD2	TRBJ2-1	TGTGCCAGCAGTTTCGGTACTAGCGGGAGGCACAATGAGCAGTTCTTC	CASSFGTSGRHNEQFF
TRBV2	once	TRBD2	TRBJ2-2	TGTGCCAGCAGTGAAGGGGCGGGGGGGCTGTGGGAGCTGTTTTTT	CASSEGAGGLWELFF
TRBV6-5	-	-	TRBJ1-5	TGTGCCAGCAGCCCGACACGGGGTATGTCACGGCCCCAGCATTTT	CASSPTRGMSRPQHF
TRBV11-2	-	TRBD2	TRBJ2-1	TGTGCCAGCAGCGTATCTAGCGGGGGGATCGATGAGCAGTTCTTC	CASSVSSGGIDEQFF
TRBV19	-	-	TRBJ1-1	TGTGCCAGTAGAGGGAAGGGGGACACTGAAGCTTTCTTT	CASRGKGDTEAFF
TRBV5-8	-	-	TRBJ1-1	TGTGCCAGCAGCTTGGGCGCAGGCTCATACACTGAAGCTTTCTTT	CASSLGAGSYTEAFF
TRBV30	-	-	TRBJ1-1	TGTGCCTGGACCACAGGTCAGAGACCAAACACTGAAGCTTTCTTT	CAWTTGQRPNTEAFF
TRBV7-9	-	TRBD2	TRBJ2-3	TGTGCCAGCAGCTCTCTGGGTAGCGGGGGGCCTGCCCCAGATACGCAGTATTTT	CASSSLGSGGPAPDTQYF
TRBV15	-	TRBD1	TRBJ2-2	TGTGCCACCAGCCCCGGGACAGGGGGCACCGGGGAGCTGTTTTTT	CATSPGTGGTGELFF
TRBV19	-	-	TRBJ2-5	TGTGCCAGCAACCCCGACTGGCGGTTCCAAGAGACCCAGTACTTC	CASNPDWRFQETQYF
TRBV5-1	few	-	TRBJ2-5	TGCGCCAGCAGCTTAGGGCCCTCAGGGGCCCAGTACTTC	CASSLGPSGAQYF
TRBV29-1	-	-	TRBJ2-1	TGCAGCGTTGCTTCCACGGGGGTTCGGCAGTTCTTC	CSVASTGVRQFF
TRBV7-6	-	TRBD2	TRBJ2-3	TGTGCCAGTTCCATAGCGGGGGGCACAGATACGCAGTATTTT	CASSIAGGTDTQYF
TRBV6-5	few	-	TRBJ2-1	TGTGCCAGCAGTTACCCCCAGGGTTACAGTGAGCAGTTCTTC	CASSYPQGYSEQFF